This is a list of T cell receptor beta chains from one sample in a study of blood T cell repertoires in COVID-19. This table comes from immunoSEQ multiplex PCR, and its TCRdb copy is limited to in-frame clones, with some not included. The sample has 270,000 or so clones, about four fifths seen once. Material for sequencing was peripheral blood. The receptors here all came from a woman between 45 and 65 years old who had recovered from COVID-19. The CDR3 runs from the conserved cysteine through the conserved F or W. The D gene is left open where the match is weak. Rows may omit the clone size; those that give it use once, few, many or a size class.

TRBJ1-1 . TRBV6-5 TRBD1 CASSYLAGTGLPEAFF TGTGCCAGCAGTTACCTCGCCGGGACAGGACTCCCTGAAGCTTTCTTT
TRBJ2-7 . TRBV9 . CASSRTYREGEQYF TGTGCCAGCAGCCGTACGTACAGGGAAGGCGAGCAGTACTTC
TRBJ1-3 . TRBV4-3 TRBD1 CASSQEQGAAGNTIYF TGCGCCAGCAGCCAAGAACAGGGGGCGGCTGGAAACACCATATATTTT
TRBJ2-3 . TRBV7-2 TRBD2 CASSWGLALSDTQYF TGTGCCAGCAGTTGGGGACTAGCGTTATCCGATACGCAGTATTTT
TRBJ2-2 few TRBV28 . CASSLLRVNTGELFF TGTGCCAGCAGTTTATTGAGGGTTAACACCGGGGAGCTGTTTTTT
TRBJ2-4 few TRBV29-1 TRBD1 CSVSGGGKNIQYF TGCAGCGTTTCAGGGGGCGGCAAAAACATTCAGTACTTC
TRBJ2-2 . TRBV6-5 . CASSTTGQHGELFF TGTGCCAGCAGCACCACCGGACAACACGGGGAGCTGTTTTTT
TRBJ2-7 . TRBV6-5 TRBD1 CASSPSGTDPYEQYF TGTGCCAGCAGTCCATCCGGGACAGACCCCTACGAGCAGTACTTC
TRBJ1-6 . TRBV16 . CASSLGIKNSPLHF TGTGCCAGCAGCCTCGGGATAAAAAATTCACCCCTCCACTTT
TRBJ2-5 . TRBV16 . CASSPGTQETQYF TGTGCCAGCAGCCCCGGGACACAAGAGACCCAGTACTTC
TRBJ2-1 . TRBV4-3 TRBD2 CASSQDSPMTSGRTGQFF TGCGCCAGCAGCCAAGATTCCCCGATGACTAGCGGGAGAACAGGGCAGTTCTTC
TRBJ2-5 . TRBV6-2/TRBV6-3 . CASSLGEETQYF TGTGCCAGCAGTTTGGGCGAGGAGACCCAGTACTTC
TRBJ1-2 . TRBV19 TRBD1 CASRVSTGTYGYTF TGTGCCAGTCGAGTCTCGACAGGGACTTATGGCTACACCTTC
TRBJ2-2 . TRBV2 TRBD1 CASRGTGLTGELFF TGTGCCAGCAGGGGGACAGGGCTCACCGGGGAGCTGTTTTTT
TRBJ2-3 . TRBV24-1 . CATSGRGGDSTDTQYF TGTGCCACCAGTGGGAGAGGCGGGGACAGCACAGATACGCAGTATTTT
TRBJ2-1 . TRBV14 . CASSQVPGSSYNEQFF TGTGCCAGCAGCCAAGTTCCCGGGAGCTCCTACAATGAGCAGTTCTTC
TRBJ2-5 . TRBV27 TRBD2 CASSASGRALETQYF TGTGCCAGCAGTGCTAGCGGGAGGGCCCTGGAGACCCAGTACTTC
TRBJ2-5 . TRBV28 TRBD1 CASSSGRQGVWETQYF TGTGCCAGCTCCTCCGGGCGGCAGGGGGTTTGGGAGACCCAGTACTTC
TRBJ2-1 . TRBV5-1 . CASSQFSDEQFF TGCGCCAGCAGTCAATTCTCGGATGAGCAGTTCTTC
TRBJ2-2 . TRBV6-6 . CASSTRRGLTGELFF TGTGCCAGCAGTACCCGCCGGGGTCTTACCGGGGAGCTGTTTTTT
TRBJ1-1 . TRBV6-5 TRBD1 CASRSSGQGKAEAFF TGTGCCAGCAGATCTTCAGGACAGGGAAAGGCTGAAGCTTTCTTT
TRBJ2-5 . TRBV3-1/TRBV3-2 TRBD2 CASSQTRTSGRETQYF TGTGCCAGCAGCCAAACTCGGACTAGCGGGAGGGAGACCCAGTACTTC
TRBJ1-1 few TRBV5-6 TRBD1 CASSLFLQGRPEAFF TGTGCCAGCAGCTTGTTCTTACAGGGGAGGCCTGAAGCTTTCTTT
TRBJ1-5 few TRBV7-8 . CASSLGANSNQPQHF TGTGCCAGCAGCTTAGGAGCAAATAGCAATCAGCCCCAGCATTTT
TRBJ2-3 . TRBV9 TRBD2 CASNEGGPRIDTQYF TGTGCCAGCAACGAGGGAGGGCCGAGGATAGATACGCAGTATTTT
TRBJ2-1 . TRBV6-5 . CASTPLKGVRGEQFF TGTGCCAGCACTCCTCTAAAGGGGGTTAGGGGTGAGCAGTTCTTC
TRBJ1-5 . TRBV7-2 TRBD1 CASSLAQGAIDQPQHF TGTGCCAGCAGCTTAGCTCAGGGGGCGATTGATCAGCCCCAGCATTTT
TRBJ2-6 . TRBV6-5 . CASREGSYGANVLTF TGTGCCAGCAGAGAGGGCTCGTACGGGGCCAACGTCCTGACTTTC
TRBJ2-7 few TRBV3-1/TRBV3-2 . CASSQQGIYEQYF TGTGCCAGCAGCCAGCAGGGGATCTACGAGCAGTACTTC
TRBJ2-2 . TRBV19 . CASSSGSYTGELFF TGTGCCAGTAGTAGTGGGAGCTACACCGGGGAGCTGTTTTTT
TRBJ1-4 . TRBV30 . CAWSTGMVEKLFF TGTGCCTGGAGTACAGGGATGGTTGAAAAACTGTTTTTT
TRBJ1-1 . TRBV30 . CAWNPGFWTEAFF TGTGCCTGGAACCCCGGGTTCTGGACTGAAGCTTTCTTT
TRBJ1-6 . TRBV6-5 . CASSSTGFNSPLHF TGTGCCAGCAGTTCGACGGGTTTTAATTCACCCCTCCACTTT
TRBJ2-2 . TRBV24-1 TRBD2 CATRTSGSVGELFF TGTGCCACCCGGACTAGCGGGAGTGTCGGGGAGCTGTTTTTT
TRBJ2-7 once TRBV3-1/TRBV3-2 TRBD2 CASSRRLAGDSYEQYF TGTGCCAGCAGCCGGCGACTAGCGGGAGACTCCTACGAGCAGTACTTC